This TCR beta chain emerged from a study of CD8+CD57+ T cells in acquired aplastic anemia. Study observations and caveats: It was found that roughly 31 CD8+ CDR3 sequences were shared between patients and controls.

Of note for this clonotype: The antigen is undetermined.

Sequencing was done on patients that had shown CD8+CD57+ cell expansion by flow cytometry. The template for TCR beta VDJ and CDR3 sequence profiling was genomic DNA. TCRdb redid the calling of the reads with MiXCR, one entry per CDR3 protein. In the table there are 160,000 or so distinct CDR3 sequences, 40% to 50% of which are singletons. Trimming took off 6 bases at V and 0 bases at J, with 17 bases between the two ends. CDR1 is MNHEY and CDR2 is SVGEGT in the germline V gene. This CDR3 comprises 17 residues. The chain joins TRBV6-2 or TRBV6-3 to TRBJ1-4; D is undetermined. What was sequenced was sorted CD4+, CD8+, or CD8+CD57+ T cells (not recorded which) from PBMCs. The clonotype comes from a human donor with aplastic anemia. Written as DNA, the CDR3 is TGTGCCAGCAGGAGAGGAGGGTCGGAAGCAACTAATGAAAAACTGTTTTTT. It translates to CASRRGGSEATNEKLFF.